In its sample, the clone carrying this T cell receptor (beta chain) ranks as medium-sized. The sample originates from a study of sequential checkpoint blockade in melanoma. Study details: Each arm's sequence ended with maintenance nivolumab.

The CDR3 is made up of 14 amino acids. Trimming pared 3 bases from V and 5 bases from J, leaving 13 bases between. Germline loops: CDR1 LNHDA, CDR2 SQIVND (reference sequence). Clones were sequenced by immunoSEQ multiplex PCR, and TCRdb holds only the in-frame ones, with some missing. The sample has over 20,000 clones; approximately 68% are singletons. Described treatment: randomized to nivolumab then ipilimumab (arm A) or the reverse (arm B). Patients had received no earlier DNA-damaging chemotherapy. The rearrangement uses TRBV19 and TRBJ1-1, with a weak D call TRBD1 (5 bases). This clonotype originated in a human donor with melanoma. Sequencing was performed on CD8+ T cells sorted from blood (inferred from file names), taken from a patient given nivolumab and ipilimumab in sequence. The CDR3 sequence: CASSIRDSWTEAFF. CDR3 DNA sequence: TGTGCCAGTAGTATCAGAGACAGTTGGACTGAAGCTTTCTTT. Full variable domain (rest looked up from reference TRBV19 and TRBJ1-1): DGGITQSPKYLFRKEGQNVTLSCEQNLNHDAMYWYRQDPGQGLRLIYYSQIVNDFQKGDIAEGYSVSREKKESFPLTVTSAQKNPTAFYLCASSIRDSWTEAFFGQGTRLTVV.